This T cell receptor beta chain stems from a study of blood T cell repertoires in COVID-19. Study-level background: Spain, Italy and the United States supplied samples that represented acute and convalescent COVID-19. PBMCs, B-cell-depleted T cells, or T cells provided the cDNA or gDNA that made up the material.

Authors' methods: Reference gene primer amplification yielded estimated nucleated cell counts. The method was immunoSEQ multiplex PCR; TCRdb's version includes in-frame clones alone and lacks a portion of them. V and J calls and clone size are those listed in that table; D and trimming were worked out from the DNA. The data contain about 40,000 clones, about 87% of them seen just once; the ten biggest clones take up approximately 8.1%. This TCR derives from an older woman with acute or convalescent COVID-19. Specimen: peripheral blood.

DNA of the CDR3: TGCGCCAGTCGAGAAGACACCCGCGTAAGAAGTCAGCCCCAGCATTTT. Amino acids: CASREDTRVRSQPQHF. The J gene is TRBJ1-5, the V gene TRBV10-2, with D unclear. CDR1 WSHSY and CDR2 SAAADI come from the germline V gene. V was cut by 9 bases and J by 6 bases, with 24 bases left in between. There are 16 residues in the CDR3.